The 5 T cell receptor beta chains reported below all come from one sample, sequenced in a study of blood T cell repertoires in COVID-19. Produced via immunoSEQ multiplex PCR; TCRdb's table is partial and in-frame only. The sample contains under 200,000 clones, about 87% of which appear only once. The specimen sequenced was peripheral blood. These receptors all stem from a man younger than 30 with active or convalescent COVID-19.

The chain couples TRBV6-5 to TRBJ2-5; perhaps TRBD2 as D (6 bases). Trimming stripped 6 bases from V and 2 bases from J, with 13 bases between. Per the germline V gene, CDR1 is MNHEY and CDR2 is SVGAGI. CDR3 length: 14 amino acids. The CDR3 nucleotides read TGTGCCAGCAGGGCCGCGCGGGGACAAGAGACCCAGTACTTC. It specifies CASRAARGQETQYF.

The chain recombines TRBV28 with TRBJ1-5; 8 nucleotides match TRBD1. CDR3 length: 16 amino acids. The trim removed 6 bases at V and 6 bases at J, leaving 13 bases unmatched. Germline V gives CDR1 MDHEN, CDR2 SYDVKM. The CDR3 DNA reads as TGTGCCAGCAGGATGCCACAGGGGGGGAGCGCTCAGCCCCAGCATTTT. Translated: CASRMPQGGSAQPQHF.

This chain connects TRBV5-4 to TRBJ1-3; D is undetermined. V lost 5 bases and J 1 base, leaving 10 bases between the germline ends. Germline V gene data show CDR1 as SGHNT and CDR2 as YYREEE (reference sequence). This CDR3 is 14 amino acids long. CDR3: CASSPSGSGNTIYF. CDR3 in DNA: TGTGCCAGCAGTCCGAGCGGATCTGGAAACACCATATATTTT.

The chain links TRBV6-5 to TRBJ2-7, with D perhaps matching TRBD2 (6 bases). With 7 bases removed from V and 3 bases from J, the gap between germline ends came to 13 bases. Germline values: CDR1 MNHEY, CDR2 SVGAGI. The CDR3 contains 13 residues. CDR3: CASTSGSLYEQYF. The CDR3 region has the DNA TGTGCCAGCACATCCGGGAGCCTCTACGAGCAGTACTTC.

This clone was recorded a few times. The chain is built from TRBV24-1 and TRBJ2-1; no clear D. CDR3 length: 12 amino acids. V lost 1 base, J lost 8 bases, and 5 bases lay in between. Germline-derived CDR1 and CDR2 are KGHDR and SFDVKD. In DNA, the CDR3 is TGTGCCACCAGTGATTTTGCGGATGAGCAGTTCTTC. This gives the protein CATSDFADEQFF.